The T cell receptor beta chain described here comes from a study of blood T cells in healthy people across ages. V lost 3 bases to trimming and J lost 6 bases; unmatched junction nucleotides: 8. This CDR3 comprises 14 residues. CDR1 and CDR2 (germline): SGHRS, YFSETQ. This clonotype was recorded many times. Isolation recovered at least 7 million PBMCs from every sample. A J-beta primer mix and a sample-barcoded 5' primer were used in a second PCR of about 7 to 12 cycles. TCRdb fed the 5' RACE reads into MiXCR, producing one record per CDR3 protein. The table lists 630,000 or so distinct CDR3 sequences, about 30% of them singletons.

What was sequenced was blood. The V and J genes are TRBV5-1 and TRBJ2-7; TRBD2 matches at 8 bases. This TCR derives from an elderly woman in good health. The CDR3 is CASSSGLAAAEQYF. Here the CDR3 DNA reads TGCGCCAGCAGCTCCGGACTAGCAGCGGCCGAGCAGTACTTC.